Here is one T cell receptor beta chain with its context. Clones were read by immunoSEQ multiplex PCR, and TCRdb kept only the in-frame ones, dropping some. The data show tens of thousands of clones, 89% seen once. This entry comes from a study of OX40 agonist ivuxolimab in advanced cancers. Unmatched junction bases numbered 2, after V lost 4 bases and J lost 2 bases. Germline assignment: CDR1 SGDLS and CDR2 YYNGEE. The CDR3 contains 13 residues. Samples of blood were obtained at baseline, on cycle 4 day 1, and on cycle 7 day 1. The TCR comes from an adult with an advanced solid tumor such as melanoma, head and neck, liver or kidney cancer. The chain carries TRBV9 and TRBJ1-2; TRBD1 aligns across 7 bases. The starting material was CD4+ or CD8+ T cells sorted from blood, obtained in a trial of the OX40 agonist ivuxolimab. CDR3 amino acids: CASSRDSNYGYTF. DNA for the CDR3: TGTGCCAGCAGCCGGGACAGCAACTATGGCTACACCTTC. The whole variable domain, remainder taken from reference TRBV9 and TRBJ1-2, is DSGVTQTPKHLITATGQRVTLRCSPRSGDLSVYWYQQSLDQGLQFLIQYYNGEERAKGNILERFSAQQFPDLHSELNLSSLELGDSALYFCASSRDSNYGYTFGSGTRLTVV.